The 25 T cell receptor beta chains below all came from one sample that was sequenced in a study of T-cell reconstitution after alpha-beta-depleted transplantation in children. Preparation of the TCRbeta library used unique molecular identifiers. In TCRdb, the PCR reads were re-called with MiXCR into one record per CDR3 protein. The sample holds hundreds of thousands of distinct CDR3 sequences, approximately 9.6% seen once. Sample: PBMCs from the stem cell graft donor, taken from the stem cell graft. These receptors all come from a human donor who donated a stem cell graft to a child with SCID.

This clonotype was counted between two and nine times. The CDR3 loop reads CAISGSGGPQETQYF. The DNA for the CDR3 is TGTGCCATCAGTGGTAGCGGGGGGCCCCAAGAGACCCAGTACTTC. V usage is TRBV10-3 and J usage is TRBJ2-5; 10 bases match TRBD2. The junction had 3 bases not matched to a gene; V was cut back by 4 bases and J by 1 base. Germline CDR1 is ENHRY and CDR2 is SYGVKD. There are 15 residues in the CDR3.

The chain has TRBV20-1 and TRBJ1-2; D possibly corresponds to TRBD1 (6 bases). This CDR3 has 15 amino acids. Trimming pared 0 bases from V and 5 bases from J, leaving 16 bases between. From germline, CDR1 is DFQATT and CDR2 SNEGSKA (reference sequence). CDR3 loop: CSAREGSGAIYGYTF. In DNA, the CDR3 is TGCAGTGCTAGAGAAGGTTCAGGGGCCATTTATGGCTACACCTTC.

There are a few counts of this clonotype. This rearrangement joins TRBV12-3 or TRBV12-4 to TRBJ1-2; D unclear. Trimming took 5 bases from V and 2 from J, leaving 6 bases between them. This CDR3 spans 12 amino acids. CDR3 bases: TGTGCCAGCAGTCTCATGAACTATGGCTACACCTTC. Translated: CASSLMNYGYTF.

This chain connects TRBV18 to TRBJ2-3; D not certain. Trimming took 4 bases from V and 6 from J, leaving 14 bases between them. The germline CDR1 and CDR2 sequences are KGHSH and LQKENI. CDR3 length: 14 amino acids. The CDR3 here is CASSQPLLADTQYF. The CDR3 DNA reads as TGTGCCAGCTCACAACCCCTCCTTGCGGATACGCAGTATTTT.

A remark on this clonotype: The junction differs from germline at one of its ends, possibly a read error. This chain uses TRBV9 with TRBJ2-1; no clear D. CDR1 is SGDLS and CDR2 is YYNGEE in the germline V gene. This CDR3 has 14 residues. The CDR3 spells CAGSVLEESNEQFF. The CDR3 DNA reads TGTGCCGGCAGCGTATTAGAGGAGAGCAATGAGCAGTTCTTC.

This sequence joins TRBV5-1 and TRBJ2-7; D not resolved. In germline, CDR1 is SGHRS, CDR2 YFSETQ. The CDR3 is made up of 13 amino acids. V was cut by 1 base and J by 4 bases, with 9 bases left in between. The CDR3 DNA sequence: TGCGCCAGCAGCTTGATCGGGTTGTACGAGCAGTACTTC. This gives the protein CASSLIGLYEQYF.

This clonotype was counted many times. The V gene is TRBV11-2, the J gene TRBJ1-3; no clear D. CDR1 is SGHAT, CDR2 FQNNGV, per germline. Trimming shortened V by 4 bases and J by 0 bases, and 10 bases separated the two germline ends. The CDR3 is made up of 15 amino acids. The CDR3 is CASSSQPISGNTIYF. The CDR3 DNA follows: TGTGCCAGCAGCTCGCAGCCCATCTCTGGAAACACCATATATTTT.

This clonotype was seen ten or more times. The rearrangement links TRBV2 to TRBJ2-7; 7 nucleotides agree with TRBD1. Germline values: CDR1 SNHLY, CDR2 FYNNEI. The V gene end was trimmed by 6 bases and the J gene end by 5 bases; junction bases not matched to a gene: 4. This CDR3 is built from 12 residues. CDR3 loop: CASRGGRNEQYF. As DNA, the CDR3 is TGTGCCAGCAGAGGGGGCAGAAACGAGCAGTACTTC.

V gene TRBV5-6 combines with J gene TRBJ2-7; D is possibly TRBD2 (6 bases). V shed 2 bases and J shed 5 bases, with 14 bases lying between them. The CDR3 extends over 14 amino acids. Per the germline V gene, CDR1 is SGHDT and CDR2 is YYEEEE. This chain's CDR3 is CASSLGRPGDEQYF. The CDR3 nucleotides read TGTGCCAGCAGCTTAGGGAGGCCGGGGGACGAGCAGTACTTC.

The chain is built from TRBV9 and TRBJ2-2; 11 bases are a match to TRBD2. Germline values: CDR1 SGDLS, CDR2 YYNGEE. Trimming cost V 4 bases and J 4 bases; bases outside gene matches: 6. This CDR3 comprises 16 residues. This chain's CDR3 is CASSFTSGGLTGELFF. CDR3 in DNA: TGTGCCAGCAGCTTCACTAGCGGGGGCCTCACCGGGGAGCTGTTTTTT. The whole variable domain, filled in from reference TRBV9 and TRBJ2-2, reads DSGVTQTPKHLITATGQRVTLRCSPRSGDLSVYWYQQSLDQGLQFLIQYYNGEERAKGNILERFSAQQFPDLHSELNLSSLELGDSALYFCASSFTSGGLTGELFFGEGSRLTVL.

CDR3 protein: CASSKTSGADTQYF. CDR3 nucleotide sequence: TGTGCCAGCAGCAAGACTAGCGGGGCAGATACGCAGTATTTT. This sequence joins TRBV7-3 and TRBJ2-3; 11 nucleotides agree with TRBD2. Trimming at V came to 5 bases and at J to 4 bases, leaving 2 bases not matched to a gene. The germline gives CDR1 SGHTA, CDR2 FQGTGA. The CDR3 totals 14 residues. The full variable domain, completed using reference TRBV7-3 and TRBJ2-3, is GAGVSQTPSNKVTEKGKYVELRCDPISGHTALYWYRQSLGQGPEFLIYFQGTGAADDSGLPNDRFFAVRPEGSVSTLKIQRTERGDSAVYLCASSKTSGADTQYFGPGTRLTVL.

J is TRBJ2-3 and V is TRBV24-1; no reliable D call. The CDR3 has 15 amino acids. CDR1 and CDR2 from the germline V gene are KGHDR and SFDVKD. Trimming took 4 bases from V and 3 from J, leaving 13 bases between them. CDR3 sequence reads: CATSDATRSTDTQYF. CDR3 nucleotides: TGTGCCACCAGTGACGCGACCCGTAGTACAGATACGCAGTATTTT.

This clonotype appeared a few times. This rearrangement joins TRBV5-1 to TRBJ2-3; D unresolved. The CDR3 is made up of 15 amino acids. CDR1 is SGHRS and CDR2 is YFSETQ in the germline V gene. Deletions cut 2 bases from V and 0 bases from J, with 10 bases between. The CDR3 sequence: CASSFDDTSTDTQYF. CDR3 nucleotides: TGCGCCAGCAGCTTTGACGATACTAGCACAGATACGCAGTATTTT.

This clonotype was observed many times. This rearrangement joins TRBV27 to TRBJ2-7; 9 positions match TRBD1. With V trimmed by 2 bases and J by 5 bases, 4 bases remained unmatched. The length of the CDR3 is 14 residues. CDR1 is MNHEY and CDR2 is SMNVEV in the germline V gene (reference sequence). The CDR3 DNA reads TGTGCCAGCAGTTTAGGGACAGGGTACGACGAGCAGTACTTC. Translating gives CASSLGTGYDEQYF.

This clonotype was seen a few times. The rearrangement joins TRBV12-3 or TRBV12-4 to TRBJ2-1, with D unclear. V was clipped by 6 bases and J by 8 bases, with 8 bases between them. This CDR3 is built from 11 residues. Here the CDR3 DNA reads TGTGCCAGCAGCTTCGTTGATGAGCAGTTCTTC. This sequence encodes CASSFVDEQFF.

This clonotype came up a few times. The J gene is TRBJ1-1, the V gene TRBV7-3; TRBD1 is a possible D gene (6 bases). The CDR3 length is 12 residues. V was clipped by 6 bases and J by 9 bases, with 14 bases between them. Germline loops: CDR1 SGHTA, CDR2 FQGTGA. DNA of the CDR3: TGTGCCAGCAGGGGCGGCGGGGGGCAAGCTTTCTTT. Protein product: CASRGGGGQAFF.

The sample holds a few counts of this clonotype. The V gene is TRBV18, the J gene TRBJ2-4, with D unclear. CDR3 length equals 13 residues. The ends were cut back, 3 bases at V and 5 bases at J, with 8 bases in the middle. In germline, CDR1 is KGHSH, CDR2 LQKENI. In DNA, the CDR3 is TGTGCCAGCTCACCCCGTTTGGAAAACATTCAGTACTTC. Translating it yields CASSPRLENIQYF.

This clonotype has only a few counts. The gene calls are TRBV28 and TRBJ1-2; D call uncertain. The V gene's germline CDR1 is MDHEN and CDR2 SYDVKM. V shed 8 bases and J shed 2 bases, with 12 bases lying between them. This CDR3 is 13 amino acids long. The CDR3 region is CASRASANYGYTF. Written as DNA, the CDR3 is TGTGCCAGCCGAGCGTCGGCCAACTATGGCTACACCTTC.

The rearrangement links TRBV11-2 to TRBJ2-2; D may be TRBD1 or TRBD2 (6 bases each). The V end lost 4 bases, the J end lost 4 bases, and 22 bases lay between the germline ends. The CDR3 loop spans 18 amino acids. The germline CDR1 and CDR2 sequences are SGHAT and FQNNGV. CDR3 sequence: CASSSPGAGQLGTGELFF. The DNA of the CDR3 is TGTGCCAGCAGCTCACCAGGGGCGGGGCAATTGGGCACCGGGGAGCTGTTTTTT.

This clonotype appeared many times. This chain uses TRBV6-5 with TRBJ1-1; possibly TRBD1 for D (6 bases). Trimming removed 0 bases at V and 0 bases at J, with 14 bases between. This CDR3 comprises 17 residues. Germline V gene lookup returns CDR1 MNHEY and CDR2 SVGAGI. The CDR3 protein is CASSYSMRTAVNTEAFF. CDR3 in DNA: TGTGCCAGCAGTTACTCGATGAGGACAGCTGTGAACACTGAAGCTTTCTTT.

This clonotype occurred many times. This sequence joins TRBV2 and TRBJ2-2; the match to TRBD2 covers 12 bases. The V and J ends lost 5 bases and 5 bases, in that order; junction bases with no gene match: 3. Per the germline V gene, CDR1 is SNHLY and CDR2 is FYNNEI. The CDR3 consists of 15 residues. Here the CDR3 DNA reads TGTGCCAGCAGTACCGGGACTAGCGGGACCGGGGAGCTGTTTTTT. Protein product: CASSTGTSGTGELFF.

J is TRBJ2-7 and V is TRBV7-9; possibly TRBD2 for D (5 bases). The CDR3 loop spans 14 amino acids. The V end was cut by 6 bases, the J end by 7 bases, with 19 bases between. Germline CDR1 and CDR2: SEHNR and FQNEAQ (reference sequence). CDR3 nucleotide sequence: TGTGCCAGCAGTTCCCCTGGACGGGAAAGGGAGCAGTACTTC. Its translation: CASSSPGREREQYF.

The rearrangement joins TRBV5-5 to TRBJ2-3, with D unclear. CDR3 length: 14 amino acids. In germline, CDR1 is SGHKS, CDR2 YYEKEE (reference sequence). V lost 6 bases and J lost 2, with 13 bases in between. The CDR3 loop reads CASTSVVPTDTQYF. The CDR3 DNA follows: TGTGCCAGCACCTCCGTGGTCCCCACAGATACGCAGTATTTT.

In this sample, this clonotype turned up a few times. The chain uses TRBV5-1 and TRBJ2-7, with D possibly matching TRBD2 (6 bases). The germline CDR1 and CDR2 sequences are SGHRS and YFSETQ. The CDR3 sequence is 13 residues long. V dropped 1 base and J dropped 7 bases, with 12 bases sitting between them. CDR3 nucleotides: TGCGCCAGCAGCTTGACTAGCATGGGGGAGCAGTACTTC. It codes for CASSLTSMGEQYF.

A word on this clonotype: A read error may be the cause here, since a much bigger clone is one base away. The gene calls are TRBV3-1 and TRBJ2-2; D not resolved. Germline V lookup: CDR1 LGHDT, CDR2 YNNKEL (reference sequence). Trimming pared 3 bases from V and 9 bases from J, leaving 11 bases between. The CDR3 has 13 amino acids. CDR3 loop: CASSHDTRWELFF. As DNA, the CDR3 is TGTGCCAGCAGCCATGATACCAGGTGGGAGCTGTTTTTT. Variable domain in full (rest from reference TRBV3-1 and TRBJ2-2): DTAVSQTPKYLVTQMGNDKSIKCEQNLGHDTMYWYKQDSKKFLKIMFSYNNKELIINETVPNRFSPKSPDKAHLNLHINSLELGDSAVYFCASSHDTRWELFFGEGSRLTVL.